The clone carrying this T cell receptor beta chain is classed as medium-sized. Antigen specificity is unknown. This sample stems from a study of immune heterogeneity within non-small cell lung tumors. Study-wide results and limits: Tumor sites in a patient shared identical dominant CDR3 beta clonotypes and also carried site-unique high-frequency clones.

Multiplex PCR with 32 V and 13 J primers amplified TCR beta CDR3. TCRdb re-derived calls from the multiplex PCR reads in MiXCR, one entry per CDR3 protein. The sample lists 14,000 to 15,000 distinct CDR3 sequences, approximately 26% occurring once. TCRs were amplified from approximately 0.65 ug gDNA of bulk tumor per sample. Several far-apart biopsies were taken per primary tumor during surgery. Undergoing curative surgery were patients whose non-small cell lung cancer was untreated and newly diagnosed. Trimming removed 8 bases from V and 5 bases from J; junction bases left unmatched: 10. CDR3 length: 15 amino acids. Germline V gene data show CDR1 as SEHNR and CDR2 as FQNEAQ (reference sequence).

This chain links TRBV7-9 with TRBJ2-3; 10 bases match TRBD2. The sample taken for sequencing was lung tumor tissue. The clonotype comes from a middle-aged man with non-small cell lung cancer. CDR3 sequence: CASETSGRAEDTQYF. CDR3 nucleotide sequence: TGTGCCAGCGAGACTAGCGGGCGGGCGGAAGATACGCAGTATTTT.